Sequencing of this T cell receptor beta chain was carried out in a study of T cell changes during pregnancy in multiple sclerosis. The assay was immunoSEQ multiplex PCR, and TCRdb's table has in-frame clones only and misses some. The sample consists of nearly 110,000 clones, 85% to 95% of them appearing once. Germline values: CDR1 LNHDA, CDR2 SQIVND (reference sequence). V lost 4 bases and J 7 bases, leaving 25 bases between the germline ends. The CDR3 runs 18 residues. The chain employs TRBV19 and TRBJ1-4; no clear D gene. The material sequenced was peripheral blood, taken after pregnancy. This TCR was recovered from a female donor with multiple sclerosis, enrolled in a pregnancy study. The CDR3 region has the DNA TGTGCCAGTAGTACCGCCCCCACCAACAGCCGACGTATTGAAAAACTGTTTTTT. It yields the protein CASSTAPTNSRRIEKLFF.